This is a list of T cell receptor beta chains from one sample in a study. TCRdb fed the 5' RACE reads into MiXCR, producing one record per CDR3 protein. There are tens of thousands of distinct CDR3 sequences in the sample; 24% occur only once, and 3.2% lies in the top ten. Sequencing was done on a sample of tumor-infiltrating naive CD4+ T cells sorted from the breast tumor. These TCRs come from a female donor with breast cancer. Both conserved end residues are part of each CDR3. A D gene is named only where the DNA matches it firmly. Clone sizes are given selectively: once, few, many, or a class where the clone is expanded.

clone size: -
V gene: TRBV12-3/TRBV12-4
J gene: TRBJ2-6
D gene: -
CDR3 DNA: TGTGCCAGCAGTTTGGACCCTGGGGCCAACGTCCTGACTTTC
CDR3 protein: CASSLDPGANVLTF

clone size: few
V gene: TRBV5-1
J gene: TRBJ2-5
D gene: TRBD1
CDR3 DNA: TGCGCCAGTACCACCGGGACAGGGGGCGCTCAGCGGGAGACCCAGTACTTC
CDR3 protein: CASTTGTGGAQRETQYF

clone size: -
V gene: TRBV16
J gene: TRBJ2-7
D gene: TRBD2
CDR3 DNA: TGTGCCAGCAGCCAGGGCTCGGCGGGAGATGACGAGCAGTACTTC
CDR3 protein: CASSQGSAGDDEQYF

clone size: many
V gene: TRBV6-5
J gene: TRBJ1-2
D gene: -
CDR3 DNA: TGTGCCAGCAGCAAACAGGGAATCTACACCTTC
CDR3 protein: CASSKQGIYTF

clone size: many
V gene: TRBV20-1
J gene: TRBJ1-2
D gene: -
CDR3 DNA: TGCAGTGCCCTAAACGAGGGAGGAATTGGCTACACCTTC
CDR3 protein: CSALNEGGIGYTF

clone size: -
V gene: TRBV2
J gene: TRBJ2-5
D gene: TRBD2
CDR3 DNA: TGTGCCAGCTTGACTAGCTGGGAAGAGACCCAGTACTTC
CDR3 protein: CASLTSWEETQYF

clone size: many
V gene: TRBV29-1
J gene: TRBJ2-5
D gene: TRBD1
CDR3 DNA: TGCAGCTTTCGACAGGGACGGGAGACCCAGTACTTC
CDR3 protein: CSFRQGRETQYF

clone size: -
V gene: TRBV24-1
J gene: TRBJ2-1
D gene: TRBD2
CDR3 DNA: TGTGCCACCAGTGATTCTAGCGGGAGAGGGAATGAGCAGTTCTTC
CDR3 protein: CATSDSSGRGNEQFF

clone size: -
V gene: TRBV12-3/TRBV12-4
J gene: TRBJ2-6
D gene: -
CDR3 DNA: TGTGCCAGCAGCCGTACAGCTGGGGCCAACGTCCTGACTTTC
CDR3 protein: CASSRTAGANVLTF

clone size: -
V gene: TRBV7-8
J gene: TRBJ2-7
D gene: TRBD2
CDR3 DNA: TGTGCCAGCAGCTTTTCCGGAGGTAGCGGGAGGGCGGAGCAGTACTTC
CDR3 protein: CASSFSGGSGRAEQYF

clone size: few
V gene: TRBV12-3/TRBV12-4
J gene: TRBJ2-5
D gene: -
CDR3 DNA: TGTGCCAGCAGCTCGAGTGCTCAAGGGACCCAGTACTTC
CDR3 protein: CASSSSAQGTQYF

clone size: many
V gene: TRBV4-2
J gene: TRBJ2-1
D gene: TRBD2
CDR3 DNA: TGTGCCAGCAGCCAATCGGGACTAGATAAAAATGAGCAGTTCTTC
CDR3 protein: CASSQSGLDKNEQFF

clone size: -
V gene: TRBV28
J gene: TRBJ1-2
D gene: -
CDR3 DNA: TGTGCCAGCAGTTTTTCGACGAACTATGGCTACACCTTC
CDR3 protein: CASSFSTNYGYTF

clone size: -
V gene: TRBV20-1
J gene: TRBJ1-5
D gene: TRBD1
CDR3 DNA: TGCAGCGGGACAGGGGATTCTCAGCCCCAGCATTTT
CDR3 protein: CSGTGDSQPQHF

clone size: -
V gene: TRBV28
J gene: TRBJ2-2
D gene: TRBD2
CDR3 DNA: TGTGCCAGCACCTTACCCGCGGGAGTCGGAATCGGGGAGCTGTTCTTT
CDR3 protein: CASTLPAGVGIGELFF

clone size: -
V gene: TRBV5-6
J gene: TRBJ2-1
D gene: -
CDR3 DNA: TGTGCCAGCAGCTCCGGGGGAGGAGGGGCGAATGAGCAGTTCTTC
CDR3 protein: CASSSGGGGANEQFF

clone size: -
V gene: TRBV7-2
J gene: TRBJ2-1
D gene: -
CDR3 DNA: TGTGCCAGCAGCTTAGAACGTCAGTCCAATGAGCAGTTCTTC
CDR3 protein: CASSLERQSNEQFF

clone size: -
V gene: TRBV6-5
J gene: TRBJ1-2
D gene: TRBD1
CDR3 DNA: TGTGCCAGCAGTTATCTACAGGGGTCTAGGAACTATGGCTACACCTTC
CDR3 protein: CASSYLQGSRNYGYTF

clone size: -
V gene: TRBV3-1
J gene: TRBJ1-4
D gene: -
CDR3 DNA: TGTGCCAGCAGCCAAGTAGGTGAAAAACTGTTTTTT
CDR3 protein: CASSQVGEKLFF

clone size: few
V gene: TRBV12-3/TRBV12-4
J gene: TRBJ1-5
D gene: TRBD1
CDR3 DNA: TGTGCCAGCAGTATCCAGGGGGAGGGCAATCAGCCCCAGCATTTT
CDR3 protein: CASSIQGEGNQPQHF

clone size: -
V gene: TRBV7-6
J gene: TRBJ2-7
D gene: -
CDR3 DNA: TGTGCCAGCAGCGCTTCGCGCCTGAGCTCCTACGAGCAGTACTTC
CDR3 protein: CASSASRLSSYEQYF

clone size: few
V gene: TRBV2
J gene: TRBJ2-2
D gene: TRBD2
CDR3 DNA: TGTGCCAGCAGGGCCGGGACTAGCGGGTACACCGGGGAGCTGTTTTTT
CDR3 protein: CASRAGTSGYTGELFF

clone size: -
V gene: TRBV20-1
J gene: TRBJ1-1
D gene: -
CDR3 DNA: TGCGCTAACCAACAGGTCAACACTGAAGCTTTCTTT
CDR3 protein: CANQQVNTEAFF

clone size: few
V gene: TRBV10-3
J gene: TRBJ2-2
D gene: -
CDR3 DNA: TGTGCCATCAGTAACACCGGGGAGCTGTTTTTT
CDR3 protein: CAISNTGELFF

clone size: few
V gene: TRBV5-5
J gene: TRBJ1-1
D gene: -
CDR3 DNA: TGTGCCAGCAGCTTGGAGGACGGCGAAGCTTTCTTT
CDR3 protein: CASSLEDGEAFF

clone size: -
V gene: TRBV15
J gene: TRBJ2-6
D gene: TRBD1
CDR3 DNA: TGTGCCACCAGCGCTTGGACAGGGGGGGCCAACGTCCTGACTTTC
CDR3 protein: CATSAWTGGANVLTF

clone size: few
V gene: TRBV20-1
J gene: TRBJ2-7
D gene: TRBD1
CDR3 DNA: TGCAGTGCATCGGAGGCAGGGGGCTACGAGCAGTACTTC
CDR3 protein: CSASEAGGYEQYF

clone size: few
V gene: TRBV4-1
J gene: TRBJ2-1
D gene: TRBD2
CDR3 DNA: TGCGCCAGCAGCCAGACGGGGGGGCGAAGGTTCTTC
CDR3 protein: CASSQTGGRRFF

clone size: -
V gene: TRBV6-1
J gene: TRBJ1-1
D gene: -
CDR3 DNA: TGTGCCAGCAGTAAGACGAAACGAAACACTGAAGCTTTCTTT
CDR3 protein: CASSKTKRNTEAFF

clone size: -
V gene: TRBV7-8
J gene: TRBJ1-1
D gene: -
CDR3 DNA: TGTGCCAGCAGCTCAACCGGCCCTTTACTTTTGAACACTGAAGCTTTCTTT
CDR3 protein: CASSSTGPLLLNTEAFF

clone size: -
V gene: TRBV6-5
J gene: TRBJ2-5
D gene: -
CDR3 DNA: TGTGCCAGCAGCCGAAAGTACTACCAAGAGACCCAGTACTTC
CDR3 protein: CASSRKYYQETQYF

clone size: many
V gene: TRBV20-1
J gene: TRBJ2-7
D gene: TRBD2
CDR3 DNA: TGCAGTGCGATGCCTAGCGGGAGGCACGAGCAGTACTTC
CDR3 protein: CSAMPSGRHEQYF

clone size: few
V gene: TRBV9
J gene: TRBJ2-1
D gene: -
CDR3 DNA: TGTGCCAGCAGCGTTGGACTGGGCGCCTACAATGAGCAGTTCTTC
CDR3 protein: CASSVGLGAYNEQFF

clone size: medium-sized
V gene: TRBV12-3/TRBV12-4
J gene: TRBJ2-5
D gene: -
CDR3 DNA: TGTGCCAGCAGAGCCAGGGGTGAGACCCAGTACTTC
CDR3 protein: CASRARGETQYF

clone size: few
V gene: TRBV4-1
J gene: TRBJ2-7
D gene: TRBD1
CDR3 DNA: TGCGCCAGCAGCCAAGGAGGTGGCGGACAGGGTTACTACGAGCAGTACTTC
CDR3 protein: CASSQGGGGQGYYEQYF

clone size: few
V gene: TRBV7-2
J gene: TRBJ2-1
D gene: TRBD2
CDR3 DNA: TGTGCCAGCAGGGCGGGGGGGGCCTACAATGAGCAGTTCTTC
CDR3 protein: CASRAGGAYNEQFF

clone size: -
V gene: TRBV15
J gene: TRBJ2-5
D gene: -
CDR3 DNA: TGTGCCACCAGCAGAGAATCCGGGAGTAAAGAGACCCAGTACTTC
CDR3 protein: CATSRESGSKETQYF

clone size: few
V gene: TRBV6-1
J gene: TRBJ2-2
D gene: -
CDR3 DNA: TGTGCCAGTGCCCGGGACCGAAAGAACACCGGGGAGCTGTTTTTT
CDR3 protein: CASARDRKNTGELFF

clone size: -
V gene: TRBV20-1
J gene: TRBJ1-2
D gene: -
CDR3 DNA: TGCAGTGCTAGGGAGGGGCCATCCTATGGCTACACCTTC
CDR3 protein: CSAREGPSYGYTF

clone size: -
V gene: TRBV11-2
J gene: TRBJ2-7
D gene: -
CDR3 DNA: TGTGCCAGCAGCTTAAAGGCGGCCAGCTCCTACGAGCAGAACTTC
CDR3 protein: CASSLKAASSYEQNF

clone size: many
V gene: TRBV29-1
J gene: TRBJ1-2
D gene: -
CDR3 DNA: TGCAGCGTTATCAACGAGGATGGCTACACCTTC
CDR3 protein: CSVINEDGYTF

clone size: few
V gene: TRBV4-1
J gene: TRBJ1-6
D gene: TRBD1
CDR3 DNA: TGCGCCAGCAGCCAACCTATCAGGGGGCAGGCTAATTCACCCCTCCACTTT
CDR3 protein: CASSQPIRGQANSPLHF

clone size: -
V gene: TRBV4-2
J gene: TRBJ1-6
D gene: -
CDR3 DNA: TGTGCCAGCAGCCAAGAAGGGCAGGGGTGGGATTCACCCCTCCACTTT
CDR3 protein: CASSQEGQGWDSPLHF

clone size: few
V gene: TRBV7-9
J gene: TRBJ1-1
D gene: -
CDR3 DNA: TGTGCCAGCAGCTTAGCCCGGGTGATGAACACTGAAGCTTTCTTT
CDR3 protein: CASSLARVMNTEAFF

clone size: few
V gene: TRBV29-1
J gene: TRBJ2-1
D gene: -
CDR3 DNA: TGCAGCGTTGATTTTAGGCGAAACAATGAGCAGTTCTTC
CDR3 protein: CSVDFRRNNEQFF

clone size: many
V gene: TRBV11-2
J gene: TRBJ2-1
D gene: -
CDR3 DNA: TGTGCCAGCAGCCCGGCGGATGAGCAGTTCTTC
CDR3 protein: CASSPADEQFF

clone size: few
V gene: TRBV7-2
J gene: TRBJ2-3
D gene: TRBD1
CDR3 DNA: TGTGCCAGCAGCCCCAGGACAGGGCTAGATACGCAGTATTTT
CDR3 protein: CASSPRTGLDTQYF

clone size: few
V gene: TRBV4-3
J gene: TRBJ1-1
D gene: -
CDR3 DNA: TGCGCCAGCAGCCAAGGACAGAGGACCACTGAAGCTTTCTTT
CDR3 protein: CASSQGQRTTEAFF

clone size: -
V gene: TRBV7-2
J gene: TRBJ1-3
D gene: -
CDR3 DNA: TGTGCCAGCAGCTTAGCCTGGATGGACACCATATATTTT
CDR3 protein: CASSLAWMDTIYF

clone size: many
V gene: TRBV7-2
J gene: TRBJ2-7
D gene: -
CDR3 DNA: TGTGCCAGCAGCCGAAGGGGGGGCGGCGAGCAGTACTTC
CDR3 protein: CASSRRGGGEQYF

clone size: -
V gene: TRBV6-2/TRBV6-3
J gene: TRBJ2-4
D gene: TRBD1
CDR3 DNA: TGTGCCAGCGGCACGCGGGACAGGGGGAACATTCAGTGCTTC
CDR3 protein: CASGTRDRGNIQCF

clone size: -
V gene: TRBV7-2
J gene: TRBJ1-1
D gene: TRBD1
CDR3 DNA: TGTGCCAGCAGCCAACTACAGGGGCGGACTGAAGCTCTCTTT
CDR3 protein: CASSQLQGRTEALF

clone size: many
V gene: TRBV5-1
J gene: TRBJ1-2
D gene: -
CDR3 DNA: TGCGCCAGCAGCTTTTCCGCTGGCAGCACCTACACCTTC
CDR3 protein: CASSFSAGSTYTF

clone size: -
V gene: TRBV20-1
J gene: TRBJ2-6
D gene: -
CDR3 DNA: TGCAGTGCAAGAGCCCTATCTGGGGCCGACGTCCTGACTTTC
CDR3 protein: CSARALSGADVLTF